This T cell receptor beta chain is from a study of tumor-infiltrating lymphocytes in primary liver carcinoma. Overall study results and limits: The difference in top-250-clone fraction between tumors and blood was significant, favoring tumors (p = 0.039).

Unsorted whole blood yielded blood RNA, and germline DNA was extracted as well. TCR beta cDNA came from approximately 540 ng total RNA, primed with a constant-region primer. Libraries of TCR beta came from three nested multiplex PCR rounds with slightly modified ARM-PCR. Two initial PCR rounds of around 9 cycles each paired TRBV1-TRBV30 forward primers with a C-beta reverse primer. TCRdb recomputed calls from the multiplex PCR reads with MiXCR, one row per CDR3 protein. The data contain a few hundred thousand distinct CDR3 sequences, about three fifths of them singletons. As concerns this clonotype: Antigen unknown.

Germline V gene data show CDR1 as MDHEN and CDR2 as SYDVKM. The V end lost 3 bases, the J end lost 3 bases, and 19 bases lay between the germline ends. There are 17 residues in the CDR3. The V call is TRBV28, the J call TRBJ2-3, with D perhaps matching TRBD2 (5 bases). Sequencing was carried out using peripheral blood. This receptor was taken from a woman in her twenties or thirties with primary liver carcinoma and hepatitis B virus infection. The CDR3 coding sequence is TGTGCCAGCAGTTTTCTGGCGGAGCTAGCCGGGACAGATACGCAGTATTTT. Protein sequence: CASSFLAELAGTDTQYF.